This T cell receptor beta chain was found in a study of T cell responses to AZD1222 COVID-19 vaccine. Sequenced by immunoSEQ multiplex PCR; TCRdb stores in-frame clones only, minus some. This repertoire shows over 20,000 clones, around 86% found once; its top ten account for 34%. V was clipped by 7 bases and J by 5 bases, with 11 bases between them. This CDR3 is built from 12 residues. CDR1 is MGHDK, CDR2 SYGVNS, per germline. General study findings and limits: Donors skewed white British and female; clonal diversity was possibly underestimated. Baseline testing showed seropositivity in only six or seven AZD1222 recipients.

To note about this clone: Its antigen is currently unknown.

The source of this sequence is an adult who received the AZD1222 COVID-19 vaccine. J is TRBJ1-1 and V is TRBV25-1; a possible D gene is TRBD1 (6 bases). This specimen was peripheral blood, taken 28 days after the second AZD1222 dose. CDR3 sequence: CASNTGRTEAFF. CDR3 DNA sequence: TGTGCCAGCAATACAGGGAGGACTGAAGCTTTCTTT.